The subject of this entry is one T cell receptor beta chain. This CDR3 has 15 amino acids. Unmatched junction bases numbered 4, after V lost 5 bases and J lost 0 bases. Per the germline V gene, CDR1 is MNHEY and CDR2 is SMNVEV (reference sequence). Researchers amplified the TCR beta CDR3 regions from RNA transcripts. When the TCR CDR3 underwent first-round RT-PCR, the HTBI primer set was used. From the multiplex PCR reads, TCRdb called clonotypes with MiXCR, one entry per CDR3 protein. The sample carries 460,000 or so distinct CDR3 sequences, approximately 14% recorded once. This record belongs to a study of T cells in Graves' hyperthyroidism and ophthalmopathy.

This receptor was taken from a woman under 30 with Graves' hyperthyroidism. The chain recombines TRBV27 with TRBJ1-1; TRBD1 matches at 9 bases. Specimen: blood. CDR3 region: CASSRDRVMNTEAFF. The CDR3 DNA is TGTGCCAGCAGTCGGGACAGGGTCATGAACACTGAAGCTTTCTTT.